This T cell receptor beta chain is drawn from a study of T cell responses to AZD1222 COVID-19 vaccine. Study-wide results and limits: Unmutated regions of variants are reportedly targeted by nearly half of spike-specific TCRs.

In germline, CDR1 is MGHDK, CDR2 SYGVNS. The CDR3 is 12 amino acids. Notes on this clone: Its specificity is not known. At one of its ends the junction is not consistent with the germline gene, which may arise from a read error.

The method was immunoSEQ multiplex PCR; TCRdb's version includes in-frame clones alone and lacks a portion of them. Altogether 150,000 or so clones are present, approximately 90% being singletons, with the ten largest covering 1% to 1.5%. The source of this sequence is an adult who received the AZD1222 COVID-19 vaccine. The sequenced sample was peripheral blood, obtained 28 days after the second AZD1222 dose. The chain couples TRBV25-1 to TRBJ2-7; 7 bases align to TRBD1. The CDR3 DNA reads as TGTGCCAGCAGACAGGGGACCTACGAACAGTACTTC. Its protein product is CASRQGTYEQYF.